These T cell receptor beta chains were read from a single sample in a study of CD8 T cells in ankylosing spondylitis. TCRdb reprocessed the 5' RACE reads via MiXCR and lists one record per CDR3 protein. The repertoire holds 300,000 to 400,000 distinct CDR3 sequences, more than 9% seen once, with roughly 9.2% in the top ten. The specimen was blood, either unsorted or a sorted T cell fraction (not recorded which). The source of these receptors is a female donor with ankylosing spondylitis or in good health (not recorded which). The CDR3 runs from the conserved cysteine through the conserved F or W. D genes are given only for firm matches. Only part of the rows carry a size: once, few, many, or a class if the clone is expanded.

CDR3nt,CDR3aa,len,d_gene,abundance,v_gene,j_gene
TGCGCCAGCAGCTTAGAGAACTCTGGACGCAGCACTGAAGCTTTCTTT,CASSLENSGRSTEAFF,16,.,.,TRBV5-1,TRBJ1-1
TGTGCCATCAGGCGATGGACAGGGGCCTCTGGAAACACCATATATTTT,CAIRRWTGASGNTIYF,16,TRBD1,many,TRBV10-3,TRBJ1-3
TGCGCCAGCGGAACTAGCGGGGCAGATACGCAGTATTTT,CASGTSGADTQYF,13,TRBD2,many,TRBV5-1,TRBJ2-3
TGCGCCAGCAGTCCGGACCGCGGCGGCCCTGAAGCTTTCTTT,CASSPDRGGPEAFF,14,.,few,TRBV5-1,TRBJ1-1
TGCAGCGTCCGACAGGGGCCATCAAATCAGCCCCAGCATTTT,CSVRQGPSNQPQHF,14,TRBD1,.,TRBV29-1,TRBJ1-5
TGCGCCAGCAGCCCCCGACCCGGACAGGGTTCGCAGAATGAGCAGTTCTTC,CASSPRPGQGSQNEQFF,17,TRBD1,many,TRBV5-1,TRBJ2-1
TGCAGTGCTAGAGATGCTCGAAGACTAGCGGGACCCTACGAGCAGTACTTC,CSARDARRLAGPYEQYF,17,TRBD2,many,TRBV20-1,TRBJ2-7
TGCGCCAGCAGCTTGGGTGTAGCGGAATCGCAGTTCTTC,CASSLGVAESQFF,13,.,.,TRBV5-1,TRBJ2-1
TGCAGTGCCCTACCCACAGCTAACACTGAAGCTTTCTTT,CSALPTANTEAFF,13,.,many,TRBV20-1,TRBJ1-1
TGCGCCAGCAGCTTGGACAGGGCTCCAACAGATACGCAGTATTTT,CASSLDRAPTDTQYF,15,.,many,TRBV5-1,TRBJ2-3
TGTGCCAGCAGCTTTCGAGGGATTAATACAGATACGCAGTATTTT,CASSFRGINTDTQYF,15,.,.,TRBV7-9,TRBJ2-3
TGTGCCAGCAGCCCGGGAGTGGGGTCTAGATACAATGAGCAGTTCTTC,CASSPGVGSRYNEQFF,16,.,.,TRBV9,TRBJ2-1
TGTGCCAGCAGTTATGGGCTGAAGGATGAAAAACTGTTTTTT,CASSYGLKDEKLFF,14,.,many,TRBV6-5,TRBJ1-4
TGCGCCAGCAGCCAAGGGACTAGCTGGGACTACGAGCAGTACTTC,CASSQGTSWDYEQYF,15,TRBD2,many,TRBV5-1,TRBJ2-7
TGCGCCAGCAGGTCCGATTCACTAACCTACGAGCAGTACTTC,CASRSDSLTYEQYF,14,.,many,TRBV5-1,TRBJ2-7
TGCAGTGCTAGGAGTCAGGGGGCCCTGAAAACCGGGGAGCTGTTTTTT,CSARSQGALKTGELFF,16,TRBD1,many,TRBV20-1,TRBJ2-2
TGCAGTGCTACTGCACGGACAGGGAGGTTCTACGAGCAGTACTTC,CSATARTGRFYEQYF,15,TRBD1,many,TRBV20-1,TRBJ2-7
TGTGCCAGCAGTTACGGTCATGCCTCCTACAATGAGCAGTTCTTC,CASSYGHASYNEQFF,15,.,.,TRBV6-5,TRBJ2-1
TGCGCCAGCAGCTTGAGGGTCGGGACTGAAGCTTTCTTT,CASSLRVGTEAFF,13,.,.,TRBV5-1,TRBJ1-1
TGTGCCAGCCAGGATTATAGCAATCAGCCCCAGCATTTT,CASQDYSNQPQHF,13,.,.,TRBV28,TRBJ1-5
TGCAGTGCTAAATTCTTGTCGACGAAAGAGACCCAGTACTTC,CSAKFLSTKETQYF,14,.,many,TRBV20-1,TRBJ2-5
TGTGCCAGCAGTTCCTACAGACTATTCTATGGCTACACCTTC,CASSSYRLFYGYTF,14,.,few,TRBV12-3/TRBV12-4,TRBJ1-2
TGTGCCAGCAGCCAAGATCCCGGGCTAGCCCGGGAGCAGTTCTTC,CASSQDPGLAREQFF,15,.,.,TRBV3-1,TRBJ2-1
TGCAGTGCTAGGTCCTACACGATCGAAGAGACCCAGTACTTC,CSARSYTIEETQYF,14,.,few,TRBV20-1,TRBJ2-5
TGTGCCAGCAGCTTCGGGTCCATCAATTACGAGCAGTACTTC,CASSFGSINYEQYF,14,.,.,TRBV5-6,TRBJ2-7
TGCGCCAGCAGCTCCAGCGGGGGGATCTCCTACAATGAGCAGTTCTTC,CASSSSGGISYNEQFF,16,TRBD2,many,TRBV5-1,TRBJ2-1
TGTGCCAGCAGCCAAGATATGCAGGTAGATACGCAGTATTTT,CASSQDMQVDTQYF,14,.,.,TRBV3-1,TRBJ2-3
TGTGCCAGCTCACCTTTGGGACAAGTGGCAGATACGCAGTATTTT,CASSPLGQVADTQYF,15,.,.,TRBV18,TRBJ2-3
TGCAAAGCCCAACCGGGACAGGGATACAATGAGCAGTTCTTC,CKAQPGQGYNEQFF,14,TRBD1,many,TRBV20-1,TRBJ2-1
TGCGCCAGCAGCTTGGCCGGGACTAGCGTTCAAGAGACCCAGTACTTC,CASSLAGTSVQETQYF,16,TRBD2,few,TRBV5-1,TRBJ2-5
TGCGCCAGCAGCCTTACGAGCTCTGGAAACACCATATATTTT,CASSLTSSGNTIYF,14,.,many,TRBV9,TRBJ1-3
TGTGCCAGCAGTGACAACAGACAGGGCGGAAACACCATATATTTT,CASSDNRQGGNTIYF,15,TRBD1,many,TRBV25-1,TRBJ1-3
TGTGCCAGCAGCTTAGTCGGGACTAGCGGGGGAAGCTCCTACAATGAGCAGTTCTTC,CASSLVGTSGGSSYNEQFF,19,TRBD2,.,TRBV11-2,TRBJ2-1
TGCAGTGCATCAGGAGGATTGAACACCGGGGAGCTGTTTTTT,CSASGGLNTGELFF,14,.,few,TRBV20-1,TRBJ2-2
TGTGCCAGCAGTTTACTCTCCAGGGCTGATGGCTACACCTTC,CASSLLSRADGYTF,14,.,few,TRBV12-3/TRBV12-4,TRBJ1-2
TGCGCCAGCAGTAAAGCTCAGAACACTGAAGCTTTCTTT,CASSKAQNTEAFF,13,.,many,TRBV5-1,TRBJ1-1
TGTGCCAGCAGTTTATTTAGTGACAGCCATCAAGAGACCCAGTACTTC,CASSLFSDSHQETQYF,16,.,many,TRBV12-3/TRBV12-4,TRBJ2-5
TGCGCCAGCAGCTCAGTAACTAGCGGGAACAATGAGCAGTTCTTC,CASSSVTSGNNEQFF,15,TRBD2,many,TRBV5-1,TRBJ2-1
TGCGCCAGCAGCCCGGCCTCTCTAGCGGGGCTCACAGATACGCAGTATTTT,CASSPASLAGLTDTQYF,17,TRBD2,many,TRBV4-3,TRBJ2-3
TGCAGTGCCCCGGCGATGACTACCTCCTACGAGCAGTACTTC,CSAPAMTTSYEQYF,14,.,many,TRBV20-1,TRBJ2-7
TGTGCCAGCAGCAGGACTAGCGCAAATACGCAGTATTTT,CASSRTSANTQYF,13,TRBD2,many,TRBV7-9,TRBJ2-3